Below, 21 T cell receptor beta chains from the same sample are listed, as sequenced in a study of neurological immune-mediated disorders. One entry per CDR3 protein results from TCRdb running MiXCR on the 5' RACE reads. The repertoire holds 95,000 to 150,000 distinct CDR3 sequences, with roughly 3.2% as singletons. Input material: PBMCs. Source of these receptors: a woman aged 30 to 39 with multiple sclerosis.

This clonotype was seen a handful of times. This may come from a read error, since a much larger clone is one base off. The chain links TRBV19 to TRBJ2-3, with unresolved D. CDR3 size: 12 residues. Germline V gene data show CDR1 as LNHDA and CDR2 as SQIVND (reference sequence). Written as DNA, the CDR3 is TGTGACAGTAGTAAAAGAGCAGATACGCAGTATTTT. Encoded protein: CDSSKRADTQYF. The full variable domain, rest sourced from reference TRBV19 and TRBJ2-3, is DGGITQSPKYLFRKEGQNVTLSCEQNLNHDAMYWYRQDPGQGLRLIYYSQIVNDFQKGDIAEGYSVSREKKESFPLTVTSAQKNPTAFYLCDSSKRADTQYFGPGTRLTVL.

This clonotype was counted many times. The V and J genes are TRBV25-1 and TRBJ2-2; TRBD1 matches at 7 bases. The J segment lost 5 bases and the V segment lost 6 bases, leaving 6 bases of the junction unmatched. The CDR3 has 14 residues. From germline, CDR1 is MGHDK and CDR2 SYGVNS. The CDR3 coding sequence is TGTGCCAGCAGCGGACAGGCGAGGACCGGGGAGCTGTTTTTT. Its protein is CASSGQARTGELFF.

This clonotype was counted ten times or more. The V call is TRBV20-1, the J call TRBJ2-5, with D possibly matching TRBD1 (6 bases). Deletions cut 3 bases from V and 2 bases from J, with 13 bases between. This CDR3 contains 14 residues. From germline, CDR1 is DFQATT and CDR2 SNEGSKA (reference sequence). This chain's CDR3 is CSASGDTPQETQYF. In nucleotides, the CDR3 is TGCAGTGCTAGTGGGGACACCCCGCAAGAGACCCAGTACTTC.

This clonotype occurred many times. The chain carries TRBV5-1 and TRBJ2-7; D gene ambiguous. In germline, CDR1 is SGHRS, CDR2 YFSETQ. V lost 2 bases and J lost 0, with 12 bases in between. CDR3 length: 15 amino acids. The CDR3 region is CASSFGSPSSYEQYF. DNA for the CDR3: TGCGCCAGCAGCTTTGGCAGCCCGAGCTCCTACGAGCAGTACTTC.

This clonotype appeared many times. The genes are TRBV7-8 and TRBJ2-7, with TRBD1 matching 8 bases. CDR3 length: 18 amino acids. V shed 5 bases and J 3 bases; nucleotides not matched to a gene: 18. CDR1 and CDR2 from the germline V gene are SGHVS and FQNEAQ. The CDR3 region is CASSRGLLGTGGIYEQYF. CDR3 nucleotides: TGTGCCAGCAGCAGGGGTTTACTAGGGACAGGTGGGATCTACGAGCAGTACTTC.

This clonotype has at least ten counts. The chain links TRBV5-1 to TRBJ2-3, with 7 bases that match TRBD2. The V and J ends lost 0 bases and 4 bases, in that order; junction bases with no gene match: 14. The CDR3 length is 18 residues. Germline V gives CDR1 SGHRS, CDR2 YFSETQ. CDR3 loop: CASSLATGGVGYSDTQYF. CDR3 in DNA: TGCGCCAGCAGCTTGGCCACGGGAGGAGTAGGGTACTCAGATACGCAGTATTTT.

This clonotype was counted between two and nine times. The rearrangement links TRBV5-6 to TRBJ1-1; D is unclear. The ends were cut back, 2 bases at V and 0 bases at J, with 5 bases in the middle. There are 13 residues in the CDR3. The germline gives CDR1 SGHDT, CDR2 YYEEEE. The CDR3, as DNA: TGTGCCAGCAGCTTTTGGGTGAACACTGAAGCTTTCTTT. Residues: CASSFWVNTEAFF.

This clonotype came up many times. The CDR3 sequence: CASRVRGTGNTIYF. CDR3 nucleotide sequence: TGTGCCAGCAGAGTCAGGGGAACTGGAAACACCATATATTTT. The rearrangement uses TRBV7-9 and TRBJ1-3; D might be TRBD1 (6 bases). The CDR3 totals 14 residues. V was trimmed by 6 bases and J by 2 bases, leaving 11 bases between them. Germline values: CDR1 SEHNR, CDR2 FQNEAQ (reference sequence).

The J gene is TRBJ1-2, the V gene TRBV12-3 or TRBV12-4; D not resolved. The CDR3 loop spans 12 amino acids. V was cut by 8 bases and J by 4 bases, with 11 bases left in between. Here the CDR3 reads CASSDGPYGYTF. The CDR3 DNA is TGTGCCAGCTCGGACGGACCCTATGGCTACACCTTC.

This clonotype was observed many times. The rearrangement joins TRBV5-6 to TRBJ2-3, with TRBD2 matching over 10 bases. The CDR3 sequence is 15 residues long. Germline V gene sequence: CDR1 SGHDT, CDR2 YYEEEE. The V segment lost 3 bases and the J segment 5 bases; nucleotides outside the gene matches: 6. Written as DNA, the CDR3 is TGTGCCAGCAGCTCAGCGGGAGGGGGTAGAGATACGCAGTATTTT. Translating gives CASSSAGGGRDTQYF.

This clonotype was found many times. J is TRBJ2-2 and V is TRBV20-1, with 7 bases fitting TRBD1. The V gene's germline CDR1 is DFQATT and CDR2 SNEGSKA (reference sequence). After removal of 0 bases from V and 6 bases from J, the junction contained 1 base not matched to a gene. The CDR3 consists of 13 residues. This CDR3 is CSARETGSGELFF. The CDR3 DNA sequence: TGCAGTGCTAGAGAGACAGGGTCCGGGGAGCTGTTTTTT.

The rearrangement links TRBV12-3 or TRBV12-4 to TRBJ1-5, with D uncertain. V gave up 6 bases and J gave up 0 bases, with 9 bases separating them. The CDR3 runs to 14 residues. CDR3 residues: CASRNDYSNQPQHF. The CDR3, as DNA: TGTGCCAGCAGAAACGACTATAGCAATCAGCCCCAGCATTTT.

This clonotype has a handful of counts. This chain uses TRBV19 with TRBJ2-1; possibly TRBD1 for D (6 bases). V lost 8 bases, J lost 5 bases, and 13 bases lay in between. The CDR3 runs 13 residues. Germline V lookup: CDR1 LNHDA, CDR2 SQIVND (reference sequence). CDR3 DNA sequence: TGTGCCAGTTTACACAGGGAAGACAATGAGCAGTTCTTC. Translated: CASLHREDNEQFF.

This clonotype was observed at least ten times. The chain recombines TRBV20-1 with TRBJ2-5, with no clear D. Trimming cost V 5 bases and J 2 bases, with 15 bases left between them. Germline V lookup: CDR1 DFQATT, CDR2 SNEGSKA (reference sequence). This CDR3 has 14 residues. The CDR3 is CSAFLESGQETQYF. Written as DNA, the CDR3 is TGCAGTGCTTTCCTCGAGTCAGGTCAAGAGACCCAGTACTTC.

This clonotype appeared many times. The chain is built from TRBV7-9 and TRBJ1-1; TRBD1 might be the D (6 bases). Trimming took off 5 bases at V and 6 bases at J, with 10 bases between the two ends. Germline V gene sequence: CDR1 SEHNR, CDR2 FQNEAQ (reference sequence). The CDR3 consists of 12 residues. The CDR3 DNA sequence: TGTGCCAGCAGCAACTGGGGGCCTGAAGCTTTCTTT. Translating it yields CASSNWGPEAFF.

The chain recombines TRBV20-1 with TRBJ2-1, with D unclear. CDR1 DFQATT and CDR2 SNEGSKA come from the germline V gene (reference sequence). V was cut by 6 bases and J by 7 bases, with 19 bases left in between. The CDR3 is 14 amino acids. The CDR3 DNA follows: TGCAGTGCCCCCGGGTTTATGGTTAGTAATGAGCAGTTCTTC. The encoded protein is CSAPGFMVSNEQFF.

With respect to this clonotype: This may stem from a read error, because a much larger clone lies one nucleotide away. The gene calls are TRBV12-3 or TRBV12-4 and TRBJ1-4; D remains ambiguous. This CDR3 has 12 amino acids. This CDR3 reads CASSLAREKLIF. CDR3 bases: TGTGCCAGCAGTTTAGCGCGTGAAAAACTGATTTTT.

This clonotype was observed many times. V is TRBV7-2 and J is TRBJ1-2; 9 bases are shared with TRBD1. This CDR3 is 17 amino acids long. Germline assignment: CDR1 SGHTA and CDR2 FQGNSA. V dropped 4 bases and J dropped 3; count of bases not matched to a gene: 12. DNA for the CDR3: TGTGCCAGCAGCTCCGTAGCTGGGACAGGGCCCTACTATGGCTACACCTTC. Translation gives CASSSVAGTGPYYGYTF.

At least ten counts were recorded for this clonotype. The rearrangement joins TRBV30 to TRBJ1-1, with 8 positions matching TRBD1. The CDR3 spans 11 residues. J lost 3 bases, V lost 7 bases, and 1 base had no gene match. From germline, CDR1 is GTSNPN and CDR2 SVGIG (reference sequence). The CDR3 spells CAFRGHTEAFF. In DNA, the CDR3 is TGTGCCTTCAGGGGGCACACTGAAGCTTTCTTT.

This clonotype was detected many times. The rearrangement uses TRBV12-3 or TRBV12-4 and TRBJ2-7; D uncertain. The CDR3 sequence is 11 residues long. Trimming removed 8 bases at V and 4 bases at J, with 9 bases between. In nucleotides, the CDR3 is TGTGCCAGCGGTGGGCCATACGAGCAGTACTTC. Residues: CASGGPYEQYF.

The sample holds many counts of this clonotype. The rearrangement joins TRBV5-1 to TRBJ2-7, with 9 positions matching TRBD2. In germline, CDR1 is SGHRS, CDR2 YFSETQ. The length of the CDR3 is 16 residues. With 5 bases clipped from V and 0 bases from J, the junction kept 9 bases outside the gene matches. CDR3 bases: TGCGCCAGCAGACCGAACCTGGGACTAGCCTCCTACGAGCAGTACTTC. Its protein is CASRPNLGLASYEQYF.